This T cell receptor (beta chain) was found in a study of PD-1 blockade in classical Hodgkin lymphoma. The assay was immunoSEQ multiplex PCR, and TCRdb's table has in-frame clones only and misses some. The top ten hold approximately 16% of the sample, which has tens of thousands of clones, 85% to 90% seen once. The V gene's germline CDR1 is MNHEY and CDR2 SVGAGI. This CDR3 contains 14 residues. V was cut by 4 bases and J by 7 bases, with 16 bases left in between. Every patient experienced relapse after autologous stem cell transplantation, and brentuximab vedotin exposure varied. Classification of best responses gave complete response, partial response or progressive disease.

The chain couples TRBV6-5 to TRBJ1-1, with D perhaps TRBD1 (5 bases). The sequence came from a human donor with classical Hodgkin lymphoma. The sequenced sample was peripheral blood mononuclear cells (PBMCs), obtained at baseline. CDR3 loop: CASSLYQGTLEAFF. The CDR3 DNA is TGTGCCAGCAGTTTATACCAGGGAACCCTTGAAGCTTTCTTT.